This TCR beta chain was obtained from a study of blood T cell repertoires in COVID-19. On the study more broadly: COVID-19 samples, acute and convalescent, were from the United States, Italy and Spain.

Germline assignment: CDR1 LGHDT and CDR2 YNNKEL (reference sequence). With 7 bases removed from V and 2 bases from J, the gap between germline ends came to 11 bases. The CDR3 covers 14 residues. Authors' methods: Estimated nucleated cell counts came from reference gene primer amplification. TCRdb's table, derived via immunoSEQ multiplex PCR, lists solely in-frame clones and lacks some. The V and J calls and clone size were taken over from that table, and D and trimming were inferred from the DNA. The sample includes 82,000 or so clones, 80% to 90% of them seen just once. In terms of age and location, participants ranged from about 18 to 95 years and lived in about 25 US areas. Clinical history as reported by participants underpinned cohort assignment.

The source is a woman aged 45-65 years with acute COVID-19. This rearrangement joins TRBV3-1 (or the pseudogene TRBV3-2) to TRBJ1-4; D is unclear. Material for sequencing was PBMCs or T cells enriched from blood (not recorded which). The DNA of the CDR3 is TGTGCCAGCACCCAGTGGGAGACTAATGAAAAACTGTTTTTT. Translated, it gives CASTQWETNEKLFF.